This entry lists 10 T cell receptor beta chains sequenced from one sample in a study of shared clonotypes between healthy human individuals. Clones were read by immunoSEQ multiplex PCR, and TCRdb kept only the in-frame ones, dropping some. Here the sample spans roughly 1.4 million clones, around 98.5% being singletons. The sequenced material came from naive CD4+ T cells sorted from blood. Subset reported: CD45RA+ positively selected. The receptor source for this set is a man aged 25-45 years in good health.

V and J are TRBV27 and TRBJ2-1; D not resolved. The V and J ends lost 4 bases and 9 bases respectively, with 13 bases between them. This CDR3 spans 13 amino acids. Per germline, CDR1 MNHEY and CDR2 SMNVEV (reference sequence). CDR3 protein: CASSSVGWGEQFF. DNA for the CDR3: TGTGCCAGCAGTTCAGTGGGTTGGGGTGAGCAGTTCTTC.

This rearrangement joins TRBV4-3 to TRBJ1-3; D is uncertain. The V end lost 0 bases, the J end lost 1 base, and 10 bases lay between the germline ends. The CDR3 is made up of 16 amino acids. Germline V gene sequence: CDR1 LGHNA, CDR2 YSLEER. CDR3 residues: CASSQDLAGSGNTIYF. For the CDR3, the DNA is TGCGCCAGCAGCCAAGATCTGGCAGGATCTGGAAACACCATATATTTT.

The V call is TRBV5-5, the J call TRBJ2-3; D uncertain. V lost 2 bases and J lost 3, with 7 bases in between. Germline values: CDR1 SGHKS, CDR2 YYEKEE (reference sequence). The CDR3 covers 13 residues. The CDR3 DNA sequence: TGTGCCAGCAGCTTTTACACGACAGATACGCAGTATTTT. This translates into CASSFYTTDTQYF.

The CDR3 protein is CASSLVGFSAFF. The CDR3 DNA is TGTGCCAGCAGTTTAGTGGGGTTTTCGGCTTTCTTT. V gene TRBV28 combines with J gene TRBJ1-1; D call uncertain. The CDR3 loop spans 12 amino acids. With 2 bases removed from V and 11 bases from J, the gap between germline ends came to 12 bases. Germline assignment: CDR1 MDHEN and CDR2 SYDVKM.

This clone has just one count. The chain recombines TRBV6-4 with TRBJ2-1; D gene ambiguous. Between the trimmed V and J ends, which lost 2 bases and 2 bases, there was a span of 4 bases. This CDR3 has 13 residues. Germline CDR1 MRHNA, CDR2 SNTAGT. In DNA, the CDR3 is TGTGCCAGCAGTGACCGGCCCTACAATGAGCAGTTCTTC. This encodes CASSDRPYNEQFF.

The chain carries TRBV5-1 and TRBJ1-4; D perhaps matches TRBD1 (6 bases). The germline CDR1 and CDR2 sequences are SGHRS and YFSETQ. V was pared by 0 bases and J by 3 bases, with 18 bases between. This CDR3 spans 18 amino acids. CDR3 sequence reads: CASSLGNRGAQSNEKLFF. The CDR3 coding sequence is TGCGCCAGCAGCTTGGGAAATCGGGGGGCGCAATCTAATGAAAAACTGTTTTTT. Full variable domain (rest looked up from reference TRBV5-1 and TRBJ1-4): KAGVTQTPRYLIKTRGQQVTLSCSPISGHRSVSWYQQTPGQGLQFLFEYFSETQRNKGNFPGRFSGRQFSNSRSEMNVSTLELGDSALYLCASSLGNRGAQSNEKLFFGSGTQLSVL.

The V call is TRBV10-1, the J call TRBJ2-5; no reliable D call. V lost 4 bases and J 4 bases, leaving 13 bases between the germline ends. The germline V gene has CDR1 WNHNN and CDR2 SYGVQD (reference sequence). This CDR3 is built from 14 residues. This CDR3 is CASSGRARGETQYF. Written as DNA, the CDR3 is TGCGCCAGCAGTGGCCGGGCGAGAGGAGAGACCCAGTACTTC.

This chain links TRBV5-5 with TRBJ2-7; 7 bases agree with TRBD1. The germline gives CDR1 SGHKS, CDR2 YYEKEE (reference sequence). V shed 0 bases, J shed 6 bases, and the junction held 12 bases outside the gene matches. The CDR3 has 16 residues. The CDR3 reads CASSLGQGTHMGEQYF. The CDR3 region has the DNA TGTGCCAGCAGCTTGGGACAGGGCACCCACATGGGCGAGCAGTACTTC.

This chain joins TRBV5-1 and TRBJ2-7; TRBD1 aligns across 8 bases. The junction had 3 bases not matched to a gene; V was cut back by 4 bases and J by 6 bases. This CDR3 region has 12 residues. Looked up from germline, CDR1 is SGHRS and CDR2 is YFSETQ. The DNA of the CDR3 is TGCGCCAGCAGCCCCGGACAGGGCGAGCAGTACTTC. Amino acid sequence: CASSPGQGEQYF.

V is TRBV4-1 and J is TRBJ2-1; D is ambiguous. Germline V gene data show CDR1 as MGHRA and CDR2 as YSYEKL. The V end lost 2 bases, the J end lost 0 bases, and 8 bases lay between the germline ends. CDR3 length: 15 residues. In nucleotides, the CDR3 is TGCGCCAGCAGCCAACTAGGTAGCTCCTACAATGAGCAGTTCTTC. Protein: CASSQLGSSYNEQFF.